These T cell receptor beta chains were read from a single sample in a study of glioma-infiltrating T cells after dendritic cell vaccination. The repertoire was sequenced with immunoSEQ multiplex PCR; TCRdb's copy has only in-frame clones and lacks some. The data show some 90,000 clones, approximately 78% seen once. Specimen: blood, collected after dendritic cell vaccination. These receptor sequences come from a human donor with glioblastoma. CDR3s include the opening cysteine and the closing phenylalanine or tryptophan. D genes are given only for firm matches. Size is stated for part of the rows, as once, few or many counts, or as a class when the clone is expanded.

d_gene: NA
j_gene: TRBJ1-1
abundance: many
v_gene: TRBV6-1
CDR3nt: TGTGCCAGCAGTGAAGCGCCCCGATTTAGTGACACTGAAGCTTTCTTT
CDR3aa: CASSEAPRFSDTEAFF

d_gene: TRBD2
j_gene: TRBJ2-2
abundance: once
v_gene: TRBV5-1
CDR3nt: TGCGCCAGCAGCTTGGGAGGACTAGCGGTCACCGGGGAGCTGTTTTTT
CDR3aa: CASSLGGLAVTGELFF

d_gene: TRBD1
j_gene: TRBJ2-7
abundance: NA
v_gene: TRBV7-6
CDR3nt: TGTGCCAGCAGCTTAGAGGGGACAGGGGTGAACGAGCAGTACTTC
CDR3aa: CASSLEGTGVNEQYF

d_gene: TRBD1
j_gene: TRBJ1-1
abundance: NA
v_gene: TRBV7-9
CDR3nt: TGTGCCAGCAGCTTAGGGGGGACAGGGGGGTTTACTGAAGCTTTCTTT
CDR3aa: CASSLGGTGGFTEAFF

d_gene: TRBD1
j_gene: TRBJ1-5
abundance: NA
v_gene: TRBV2
CDR3nt: TGTGCCAGCAGTTGGACAGGGTTTGGTCAGCCCCAGCATTTT
CDR3aa: CASSWTGFGQPQHF

d_gene: NA
j_gene: TRBJ1-5
abundance: NA
v_gene: TRBV6-1
CDR3nt: TGTGCCAGCAGTGGAGACAAGCCCCAGCATTTT
CDR3aa: CASSGDKPQHF

d_gene: TRBD1
j_gene: TRBJ1-5
abundance: NA
v_gene: TRBV7-3
CDR3nt: TGTGCCAGCAGCTCAAGGATAAGGGGAACAGGGGGTCATAGCAATCAGCCCCAGCATTTT
CDR3aa: CASSSRIRGTGGHSNQPQHF

d_gene: TRBD1
j_gene: TRBJ2-7
abundance: few
v_gene: TRBV5-4
CDR3nt: TGTGCCAGCAGCTTGGGGGGACAGGTAATACGCTACGAGCAGTACTTC
CDR3aa: CASSLGGQVIRYEQYF

d_gene: NA
j_gene: TRBJ1-2
abundance: NA
v_gene: TRBV25-1
CDR3nt: TGTGCCAGCAGTGAGTCAGGTGCTGGCTACACCTTC
CDR3aa: CASSESGAGYTF

d_gene: TRBD2
j_gene: TRBJ2-2
abundance: NA
v_gene: TRBV10-2
CDR3nt: TGCGCCAGCAGTGAGTTTGCTAGCGGGAGCTCTGGGGAGCTGTTTTTT
CDR3aa: CASSEFASGSSGELFF

d_gene: TRBD1
j_gene: TRBJ1-1
abundance: NA
v_gene: TRBV6-5
CDR3nt: TGTGCCAGCAGTTTCCGGGACAGGGTCTCTGAAGCTTTCTTT
CDR3aa: CASSFRDRVSEAFF

d_gene: NA
j_gene: TRBJ1-4
abundance: NA
v_gene: TRBV4-1
CDR3nt: TGCGCCAGCAGCCAAGCAGGGCCCGAAAAACTGTTTTTT
CDR3aa: CASSQAGPEKLFF

d_gene: TRBD1
j_gene: TRBJ2-1
abundance: NA
v_gene: TRBV14
CDR3nt: TGTGCCAGCAGCCCGCTTGGGACAGGGGGTAAGAATGAGCAGTTCTTC
CDR3aa: CASSPLGTGGKNEQFF

d_gene: NA
j_gene: TRBJ1-1
abundance: NA
v_gene: TRBV6-1
CDR3nt: TGTGCCAGCAGTGAGCAAGGGGTCACTGAAGCTTTCTTT
CDR3aa: CASSEQGVTEAFF

d_gene: TRBD1
j_gene: TRBJ1-5
abundance: NA
v_gene: TRBV11-2
CDR3nt: TGTGCCAGCAGCTCTTCTACCGGGACAGGAATTGGCAATCAGCCCCAGCATTTT
CDR3aa: CASSSSTGTGIGNQPQHF

d_gene: NA
j_gene: TRBJ2-1
abundance: few
v_gene: TRBV11-1
CDR3nt: TGTGCCAGCAGCTCGTCCCGGGTGCTTGAGCAGTTCTTC
CDR3aa: CASSSSRVLEQFF

d_gene: NA
j_gene: TRBJ1-1
abundance: NA
v_gene: TRBV19
CDR3nt: TGTGCCAGTAAGGACCAGCGGGGAATAATCACTGAAGCTTTCTTT
CDR3aa: CASKDQRGIITEAFF

d_gene: NA
j_gene: TRBJ2-5
abundance: few
v_gene: TRBV4-1
CDR3nt: TGCGCTTCGAGGGGGCAAGAGACCCAGTACTTC
CDR3aa: CASRGQETQYF

d_gene: NA
j_gene: TRBJ1-5
abundance: NA
v_gene: TRBV27
CDR3nt: TGTGCCAGCAGTTTTAACCACAGGGATCAGCCCCAGCATTTT
CDR3aa: CASSFNHRDQPQHF

d_gene: TRBD1
j_gene: TRBJ1-2
abundance: NA
v_gene: TRBV7-9
CDR3nt: TGTGCCAGCAGCTTAACAGGGGGCGTTCTCTCTAACTATGGCTACACCTTC
CDR3aa: CASSLTGGVLSNYGYTF

d_gene: TRBD1
j_gene: TRBJ2-2
abundance: NA
v_gene: TRBV5-1
CDR3nt: TGCGCCAGCCAGCTGGGACAGGGAGGTCGCCCCGAGCTGTTTTTT
CDR3aa: CASQLGQGGRPELFF

d_gene: NA
j_gene: TRBJ2-1
abundance: NA
v_gene: TRBV7-3
CDR3nt: TGTGCCAGCAGCCCTCCGGGACTCCGAAATGAGCAGTTCTTC
CDR3aa: CASSPPGLRNEQFF

d_gene: NA
j_gene: TRBJ1-4
abundance: NA
v_gene: TRBV25-1
CDR3nt: TGTGCCAGCAGTGAGGGAGCGGGGACATGGGAAAAACTGTTTTTT
CDR3aa: CASSEGAGTWEKLFF

d_gene: NA
j_gene: TRBJ2-2
abundance: NA
v_gene: TRBV2
CDR3nt: TGTGCCGGTAGGACAATCCTGACGACCGGGGAGCTGTTTTTT
CDR3aa: CAGRTILTTGELFF

d_gene: TRBD1
j_gene: TRBJ1-1
abundance: medium-sized
v_gene: TRBV6-1
CDR3nt: TGTGCCAGCAGTGAGACAGGGCACACTGAAGCTTTCTTT
CDR3aa: CASSETGHTEAFF

d_gene: TRBD2
j_gene: TRBJ2-1
abundance: NA
v_gene: TRBV30
CDR3nt: TGTGCCTGTTCCTCGGGACTAGCCGCCGATGAGCAGTTCTTC
CDR3aa: CACSSGLAADEQFF

d_gene: TRBD1
j_gene: TRBJ1-1
abundance: NA
v_gene: TRBV5-1
CDR3nt: TGCGCCAGCTCAACCGGGACAGTCAGCCGCACTGAAGCTTTCTTT
CDR3aa: CASSTGTVSRTEAFF

d_gene: TRBD1
j_gene: TRBJ1-6
abundance: few
v_gene: TRBV5-4
CDR3nt: TGTGCCAGCAGCTTGGAGGTTTTGGGACAGGGGGATTCACCCCTCCACTTT
CDR3aa: CASSLEVLGQGDSPLHF

d_gene: TRBD2
j_gene: TRBJ2-5
abundance: NA
v_gene: TRBV25-1
CDR3nt: TGTGCCAGCAGGACTAGCGGGGGAGAGACCCAGTACTTC
CDR3aa: CASRTSGGETQYF

d_gene: NA
j_gene: TRBJ1-3
abundance: NA
v_gene: TRBV19
CDR3nt: TGTGCCAGTAGAACGGTCCATAATTCTGGAAACACCATATATTTT
CDR3aa: CASRTVHNSGNTIYF

d_gene: TRBD1
j_gene: TRBJ1-5
abundance: NA
v_gene: TRBV5-6
CDR3nt: TGTGCCAGCAGCTACCGGGACAGGGGCCTTCATAGCAATCAGCCCCAGCATTTT
CDR3aa: CASSYRDRGLHSNQPQHF

d_gene: NA
j_gene: TRBJ2-3
abundance: NA
v_gene: TRBV5-1
CDR3nt: TGCGCCAGCAGCCCTGAGGGGAGGTTCCTCACAGATACGCAGTATTTT
CDR3aa: CASSPEGRFLTDTQYF

d_gene: NA
j_gene: TRBJ1-6
abundance: NA
v_gene: TRBV14
CDR3nt: TGTGCCAGCAGCGTGGGCGCCTCACCCCTCCACTTT
CDR3aa: CASSVGASPLHF

d_gene: TRBD1
j_gene: TRBJ1-5
abundance: NA
v_gene: TRBV16
CDR3nt: TGTGCCAGCAGCCAATTCGGGACAGGGATAGTTAAAAGCAATCAGCCCCAGCATTTT
CDR3aa: CASSQFGTGIVKSNQPQHF

d_gene: TRBD1
j_gene: TRBJ2-2
abundance: NA
v_gene: TRBV5-1
CDR3nt: TGCGCCAGCATCAGGACAGGGGGCACCGGGGAGCTGTTTTTT
CDR3aa: CASIRTGGTGELFF

d_gene: NA
j_gene: TRBJ1-1
abundance: NA
v_gene: TRBV5-6
CDR3nt: TGTGCCAGCAGCTTGGCTACAGGGCTCAACACTGAAGCTTTCTTT
CDR3aa: CASSLATGLNTEAFF

d_gene: TRBD1
j_gene: TRBJ2-3
abundance: NA
v_gene: TRBV5-1
CDR3nt: TGCGCCAGCAGCGCCAATACAGGGGGATTAGATACGCAGTATTTT
CDR3aa: CASSANTGGLDTQYF

d_gene: NA
j_gene: TRBJ2-1
abundance: NA
v_gene: TRBV4-2
CDR3nt: TGTGCCAGCAGCCAAGAAGGCCGGGATGACAATGAGCAGTTCTTC
CDR3aa: CASSQEGRDDNEQFF

d_gene: NA
j_gene: TRBJ2-6
abundance: NA
v_gene: TRBV6-5
CDR3nt: TGTGCCAGCAGCGGGTTACACTCTGGGGCCAACGTCCTGACTTTC
CDR3aa: CASSGLHSGANVLTF

d_gene: NA
j_gene: TRBJ2-1
abundance: NA
v_gene: TRBV6-7
CDR3nt: TGTGCCAGCAGTTACCCTCTTCGAGCGGGTCTGGTCAATGAGCAGTTCTTC
CDR3aa: CASSYPLRAGLVNEQFF

d_gene: NA
j_gene: TRBJ1-2
abundance: NA
v_gene: TRBV19
CDR3nt: TGTGCCAGTAGGAAGAGCAATGGCTACACCTTC
CDR3aa: CASRKSNGYTF

d_gene: NA
j_gene: TRBJ1-3
abundance: few
v_gene: TRBV6-5
CDR3nt: TGTGCCAGCAGTCAGGGGTTCGGAGGAAACACCATATATTTT
CDR3aa: CASSQGFGGNTIYF

d_gene: NA
j_gene: TRBJ2-2
abundance: many
v_gene: TRBV6-4
CDR3nt: TGTGCCAGCAGTGAAGGGGACACCGGGGAGCTGTTTTTT
CDR3aa: CASSEGDTGELFF